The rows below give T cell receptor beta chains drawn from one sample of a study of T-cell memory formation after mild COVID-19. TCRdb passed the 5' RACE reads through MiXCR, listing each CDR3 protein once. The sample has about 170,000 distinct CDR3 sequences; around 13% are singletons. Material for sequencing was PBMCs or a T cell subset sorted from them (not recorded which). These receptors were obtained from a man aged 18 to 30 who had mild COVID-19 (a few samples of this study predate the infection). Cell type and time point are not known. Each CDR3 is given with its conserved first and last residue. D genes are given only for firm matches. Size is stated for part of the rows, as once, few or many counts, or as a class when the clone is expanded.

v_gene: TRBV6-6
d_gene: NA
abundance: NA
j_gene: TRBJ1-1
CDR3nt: TGTGCCAGCAGCCGCCCCCAAGGGGGGAACACTGAAGCTTTCTTT
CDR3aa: CASSRPQGGNTEAFF

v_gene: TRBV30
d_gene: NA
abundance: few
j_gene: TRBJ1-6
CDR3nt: TGTGCCTGGAGTCCGGGGTTTAATTCACCCCTCCACTTT
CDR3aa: CAWSPGFNSPLHF

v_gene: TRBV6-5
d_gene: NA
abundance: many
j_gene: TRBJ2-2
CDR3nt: TGTGCCAGCAGTTATGGCGGGGAGAACACCGGGGAGCTGTTTTTT
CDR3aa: CASSYGGENTGELFF

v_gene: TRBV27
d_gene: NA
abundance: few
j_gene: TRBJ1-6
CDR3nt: TGTGCCAGCAACTTACGATACCCGGGGGAGGCATCACCCCTCCACTTT
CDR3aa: CASNLRYPGEASPLHF

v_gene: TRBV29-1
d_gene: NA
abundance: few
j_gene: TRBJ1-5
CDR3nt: TGCAGCGTTGCCTTGGACGGTTATAGCAATCAGCCCCAGCATTTT
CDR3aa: CSVALDGYSNQPQHF

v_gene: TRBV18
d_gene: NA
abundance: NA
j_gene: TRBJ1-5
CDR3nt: TGTGCCAGCTCGTCCGGTGGGCTGGATCAGCCCCAGCATTTT
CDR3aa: CASSSGGLDQPQHF

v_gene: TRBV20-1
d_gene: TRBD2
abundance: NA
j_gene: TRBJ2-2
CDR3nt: TGCAGTGCGCGGACTAGCGGGGGGCGGAACACCGGGGAGCTGTTTTTT
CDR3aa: CSARTSGGRNTGELFF

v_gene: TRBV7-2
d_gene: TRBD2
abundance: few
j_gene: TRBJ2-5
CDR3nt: TGTCTAGCGGGGAGGGCACAAGAGACCCAGTACTTC
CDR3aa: CLAGRAQETQYF

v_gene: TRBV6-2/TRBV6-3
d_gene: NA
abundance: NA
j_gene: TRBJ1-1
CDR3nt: TGTGCCAGCAGTCTCCCTTTGGGGATTACTGAAGCTTTCTTT
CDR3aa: CASSLPLGITEAFF

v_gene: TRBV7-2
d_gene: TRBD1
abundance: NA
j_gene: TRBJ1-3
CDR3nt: TGTGCCAGCAGCTCGGGACAGGCTTTCTCTGGAAACACCATATATTTT
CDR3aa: CASSSGQAFSGNTIYF

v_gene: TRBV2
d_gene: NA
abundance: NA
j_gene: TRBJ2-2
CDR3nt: TGTGCCAGCAGTGGGACAGCCCCCGCGAACACCGGGGAGCTGTTTTTT
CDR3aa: CASSGTAPANTGELFF

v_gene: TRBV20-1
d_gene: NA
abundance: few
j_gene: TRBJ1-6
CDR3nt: TGCAGTGCTCAAAGACCGGGACATACAAATTCACCCCTCCACTTT
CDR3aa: CSAQRPGHTNSPLHF

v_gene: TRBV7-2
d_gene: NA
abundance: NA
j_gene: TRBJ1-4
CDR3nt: TGTGCCAGCAGCTTAGTCGGGGGACCCGTTAGTAAAAAACTGTTTTTT
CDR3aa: CASSLVGGPVSKKLFF

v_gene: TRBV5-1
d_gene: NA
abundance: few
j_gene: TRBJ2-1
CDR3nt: TGCGCCAGCAGCTTCGCCGCGGTCACTTCCTACAATGAGCAGTTCTTC
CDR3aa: CASSFAAVTSYNEQFF

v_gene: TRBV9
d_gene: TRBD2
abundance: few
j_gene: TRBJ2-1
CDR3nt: TGTGCCAGCAGCGTAGAAACTAGCGGGGGGCCTTACAATGAGCAGTTCTTC
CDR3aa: CASSVETSGGPYNEQFF

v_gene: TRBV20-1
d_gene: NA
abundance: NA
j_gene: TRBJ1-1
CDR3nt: TGCAGTGCTAGGTTCGGGGCCCTGAACACTGAAGCTTTCTTT
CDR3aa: CSARFGALNTEAFF

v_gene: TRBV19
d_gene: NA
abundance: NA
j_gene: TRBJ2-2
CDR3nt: TGTGCCAGTAGTATGGACACCGGGGAGCTGTTTTTT
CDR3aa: CASSMDTGELFF

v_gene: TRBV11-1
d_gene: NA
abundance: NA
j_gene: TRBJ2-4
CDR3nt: TGTGCCAGCAGCTTTCGGGGGCCCGAAAACATTCAGTACTTC
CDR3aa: CASSFRGPENIQYF

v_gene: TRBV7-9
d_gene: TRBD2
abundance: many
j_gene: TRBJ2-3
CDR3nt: TGTGCCAGAGCGGGGGCCACAGATACGCAGTATTTT
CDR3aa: CARAGATDTQYF

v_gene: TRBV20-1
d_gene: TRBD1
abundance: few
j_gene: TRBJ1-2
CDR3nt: TGCAGTGCTGGCGACAGGGGTGTCGGCTATGGCTACACCTTC
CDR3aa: CSAGDRGVGYGYTF

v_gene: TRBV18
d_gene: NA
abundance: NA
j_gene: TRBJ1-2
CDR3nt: TGTGCCAGTCAAGGGGGACCCTATGGCTACACCTTC
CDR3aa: CASQGGPYGYTF

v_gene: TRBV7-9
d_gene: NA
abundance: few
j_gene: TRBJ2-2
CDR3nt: TGTGCCAGCAGGTATAATGCGGACAGAACCTCCTTCTATTTGAACACCGGGGAGCTGTTTTTT
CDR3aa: CASRYNADRTSFYLNTGELFF

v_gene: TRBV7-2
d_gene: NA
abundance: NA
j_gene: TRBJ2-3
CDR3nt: TGTGCCAGCAGCTTAGGGGAGACAGATACGCAGTATTTT
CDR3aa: CASSLGETDTQYF

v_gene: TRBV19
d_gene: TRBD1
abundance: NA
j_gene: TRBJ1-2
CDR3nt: TGTGCCAGTCGTACCCCCAGGGGGAACTATGGCTACACCTTC
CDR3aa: CASRTPRGNYGYTF

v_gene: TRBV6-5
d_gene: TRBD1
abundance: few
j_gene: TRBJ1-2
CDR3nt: TGTGCCAGCAGGAGCGGGGGACAGGGGGCTCTCGGCTACACCTTC
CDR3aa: CASRSGGQGALGYTF

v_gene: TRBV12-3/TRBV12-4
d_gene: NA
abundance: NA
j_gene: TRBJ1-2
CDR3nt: TGTGCCAGCAGGCTGTTAGACGGGGCTTATGGCTACACCTTC
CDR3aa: CASRLLDGAYGYTF

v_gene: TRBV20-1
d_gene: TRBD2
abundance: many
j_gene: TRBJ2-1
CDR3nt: TGCAGTGCTAGACAAGCTAGCGGGGGTTGGGATGAGCAGTTCTTC
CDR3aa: CSARQASGGWDEQFF

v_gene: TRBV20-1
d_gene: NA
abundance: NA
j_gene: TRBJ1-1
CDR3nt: TGCAGTGCTAGAGGCGGTAAGATGAACACTGAAGCTTTCTTT
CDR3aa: CSARGGKMNTEAFF

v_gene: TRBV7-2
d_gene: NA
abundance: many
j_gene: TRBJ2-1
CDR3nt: TGTGCCAGCAGCTTAGTAGTCGGGGCCTACAATGAGCAGTTCTTC
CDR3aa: CASSLVVGAYNEQFF

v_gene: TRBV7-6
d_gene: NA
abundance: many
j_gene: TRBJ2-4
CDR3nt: TGTGCCAGCAGCGTTCGACATCTAGGGGCCAAAAACATTCAGTACTTC
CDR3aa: CASSVRHLGAKNIQYF

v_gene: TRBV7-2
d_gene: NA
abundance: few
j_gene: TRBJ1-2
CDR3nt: TGTGCCAGCAGCTTCGCTCAACTCTATGGCTACACCTTC
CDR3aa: CASSFAQLYGYTF

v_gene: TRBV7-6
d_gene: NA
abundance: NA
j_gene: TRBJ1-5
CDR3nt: TGTGCCAGCAGCTTAGGCGTCCCGGGAGACGATCAGCCCCAGCATTTT
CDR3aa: CASSLGVPGDDQPQHF

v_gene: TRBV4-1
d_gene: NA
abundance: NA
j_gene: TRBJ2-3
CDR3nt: TGCGCCAGCAGCCAAGGTCAGCGACGCACAGATACGCAGTATTTT
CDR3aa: CASSQGQRRTDTQYF

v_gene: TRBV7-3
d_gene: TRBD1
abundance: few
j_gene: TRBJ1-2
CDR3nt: TGTGCCAGCAGCTTAACTCGGACAGGGCCCTATGGCTACACCTTC
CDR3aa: CASSLTRTGPYGYTF

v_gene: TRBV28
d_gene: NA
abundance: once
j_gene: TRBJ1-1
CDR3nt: TGTGCCAGCAGTTGGAGGGGGGGGTACACTGAAGCTTTCTTT
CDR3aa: CASSWRGGYTEAFF

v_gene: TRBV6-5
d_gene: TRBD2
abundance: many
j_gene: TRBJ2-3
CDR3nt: TGTGCCAGCAGTTTCCCCGACAGCGGGGTAGGAGATACGCAGTATTTT
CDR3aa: CASSFPDSGVGDTQYF

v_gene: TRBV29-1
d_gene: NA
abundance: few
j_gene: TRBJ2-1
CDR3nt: TGCAGCGGGGATTCGGGATCCTACAATGAGCAGTTCTTC
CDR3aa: CSGDSGSYNEQFF

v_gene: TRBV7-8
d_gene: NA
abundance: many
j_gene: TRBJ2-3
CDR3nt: TGTGCCAGCAGCCTGGGGGCCTACCCTAGCACAGATACGCAGTATTTT
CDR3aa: CASSLGAYPSTDTQYF

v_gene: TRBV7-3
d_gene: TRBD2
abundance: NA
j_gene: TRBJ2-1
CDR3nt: TGTGCCAGCAGCGAGATGCGGGGGGGCCAGGATGAGCAGTTCTTC
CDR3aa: CASSEMRGGQDEQFF